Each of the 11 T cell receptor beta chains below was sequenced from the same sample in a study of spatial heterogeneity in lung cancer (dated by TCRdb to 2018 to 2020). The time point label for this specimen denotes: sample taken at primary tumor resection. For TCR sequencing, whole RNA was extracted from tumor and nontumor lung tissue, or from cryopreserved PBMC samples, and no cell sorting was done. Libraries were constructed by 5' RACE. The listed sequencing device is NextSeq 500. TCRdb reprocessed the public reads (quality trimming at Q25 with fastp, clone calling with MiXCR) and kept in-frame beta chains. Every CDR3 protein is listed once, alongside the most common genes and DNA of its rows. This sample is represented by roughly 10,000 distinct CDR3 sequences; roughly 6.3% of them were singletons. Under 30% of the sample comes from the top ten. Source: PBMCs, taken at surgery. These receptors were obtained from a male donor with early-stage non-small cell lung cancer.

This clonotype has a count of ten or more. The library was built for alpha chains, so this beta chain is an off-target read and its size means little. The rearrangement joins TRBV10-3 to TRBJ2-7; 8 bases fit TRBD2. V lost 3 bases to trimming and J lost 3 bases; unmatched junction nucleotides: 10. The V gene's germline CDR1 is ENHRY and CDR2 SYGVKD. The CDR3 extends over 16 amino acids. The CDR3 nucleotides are TGTGCCATCAGTGACCGAACGGGGGGGCTAAGCTACGAGCAGTACTTC. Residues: CAISDRTGGLSYEQYF.

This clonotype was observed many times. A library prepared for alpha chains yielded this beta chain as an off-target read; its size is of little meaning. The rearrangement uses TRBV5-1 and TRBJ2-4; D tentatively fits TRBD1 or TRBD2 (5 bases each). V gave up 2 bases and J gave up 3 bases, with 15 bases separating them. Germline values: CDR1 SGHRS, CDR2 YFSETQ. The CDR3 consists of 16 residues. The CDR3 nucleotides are TGCGCCAGCAGCTTTTCCCCGTTGGGGGACAAAAACATTCAGTACTTC. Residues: CASSFSPLGDKNIQYF.

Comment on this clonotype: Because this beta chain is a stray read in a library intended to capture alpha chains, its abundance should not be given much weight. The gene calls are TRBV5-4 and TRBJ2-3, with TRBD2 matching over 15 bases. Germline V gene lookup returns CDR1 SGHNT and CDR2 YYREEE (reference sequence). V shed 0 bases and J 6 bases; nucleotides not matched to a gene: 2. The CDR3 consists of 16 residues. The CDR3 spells CASSLGTSGRDDTQYF. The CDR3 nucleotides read TGTGCCAGCAGCTTGGGGACTAGCGGGAGGGATGATACGCAGTATTTT.

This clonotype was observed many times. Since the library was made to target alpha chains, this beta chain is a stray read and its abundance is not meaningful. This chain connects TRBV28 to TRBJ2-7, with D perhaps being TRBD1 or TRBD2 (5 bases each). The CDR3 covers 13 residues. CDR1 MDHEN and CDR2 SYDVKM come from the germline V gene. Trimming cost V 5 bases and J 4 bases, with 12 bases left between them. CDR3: CASSPPWGYEQYF. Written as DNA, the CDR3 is TGTGCCAGCAGTCCCCCCTGGGGGTACGAGCAGTACTTC.

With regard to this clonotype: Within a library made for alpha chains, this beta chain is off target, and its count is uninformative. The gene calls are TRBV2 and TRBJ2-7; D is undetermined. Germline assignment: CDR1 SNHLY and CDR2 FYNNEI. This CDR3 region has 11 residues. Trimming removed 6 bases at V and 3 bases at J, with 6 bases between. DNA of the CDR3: TGTGCCAGCAGGGGTGGCTACGAGCAGTACTTC. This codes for CASRGGYEQYF. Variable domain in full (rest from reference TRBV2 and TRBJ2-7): EPEVTQTPSHQVTQMGQEVILRCVPISNHLYFYWYRQILGQKVEFLVSFYNNEISEKSEIFDDQFSVERPDGSNFTLKIRSTKLEDSAMYFCASRGGYEQYFGPGTRLTVT.

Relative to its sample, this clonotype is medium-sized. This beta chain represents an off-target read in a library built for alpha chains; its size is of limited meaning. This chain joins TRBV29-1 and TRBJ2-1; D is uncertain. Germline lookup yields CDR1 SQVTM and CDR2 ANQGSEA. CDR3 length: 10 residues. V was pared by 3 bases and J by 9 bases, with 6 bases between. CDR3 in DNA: TGCAGCGTTGAGAGAACTGAGCAGTTCTTC. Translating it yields CSVERTEQFF.

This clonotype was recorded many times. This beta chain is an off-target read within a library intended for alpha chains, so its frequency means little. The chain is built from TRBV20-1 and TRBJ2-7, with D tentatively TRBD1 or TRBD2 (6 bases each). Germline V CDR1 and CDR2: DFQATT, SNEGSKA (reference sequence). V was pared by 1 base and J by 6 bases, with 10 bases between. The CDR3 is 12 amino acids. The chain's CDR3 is CSARAQGGEQYF. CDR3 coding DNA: TGCAGTGCTAGAGCACAGGGAGGCGAGCAGTACTTC.

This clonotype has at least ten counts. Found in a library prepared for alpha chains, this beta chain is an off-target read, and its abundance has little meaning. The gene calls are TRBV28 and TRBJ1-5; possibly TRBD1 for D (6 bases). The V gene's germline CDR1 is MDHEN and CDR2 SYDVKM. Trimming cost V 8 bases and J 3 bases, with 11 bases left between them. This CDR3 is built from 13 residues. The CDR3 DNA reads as TGTGCCAGCGTGAGACAGGTCAATCAGCCCCAGCATTTT. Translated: CASVRQVNQPQHF.

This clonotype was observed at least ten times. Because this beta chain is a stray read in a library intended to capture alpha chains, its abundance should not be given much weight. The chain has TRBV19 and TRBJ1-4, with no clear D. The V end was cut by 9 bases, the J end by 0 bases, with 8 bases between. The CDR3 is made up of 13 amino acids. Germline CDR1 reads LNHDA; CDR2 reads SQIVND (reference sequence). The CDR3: CASTIATNEKLFF. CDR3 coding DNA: TGTGCCAGCACCATCGCAACTAATGAAAAACTGTTTTTT.

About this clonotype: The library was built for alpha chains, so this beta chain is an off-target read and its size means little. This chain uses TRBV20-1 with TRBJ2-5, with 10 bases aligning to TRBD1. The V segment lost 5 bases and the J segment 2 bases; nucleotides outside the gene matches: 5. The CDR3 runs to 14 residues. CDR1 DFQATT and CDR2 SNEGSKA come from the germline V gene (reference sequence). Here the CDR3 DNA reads TGCAGTGCTGGGCCGGGACAGGGGCAAGAGACCCAGTACTTC. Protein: CSAGPGQGQETQYF.

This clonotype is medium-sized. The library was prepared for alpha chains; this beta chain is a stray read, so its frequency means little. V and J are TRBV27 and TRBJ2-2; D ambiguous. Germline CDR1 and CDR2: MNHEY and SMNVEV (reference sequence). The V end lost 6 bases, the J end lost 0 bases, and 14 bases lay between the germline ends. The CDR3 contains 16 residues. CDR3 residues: CASRLARQANTGELFF. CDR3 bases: TGTGCCAGCAGACTGGCCAGACAAGCGAACACCGGGGAGCTGTTTTTT.